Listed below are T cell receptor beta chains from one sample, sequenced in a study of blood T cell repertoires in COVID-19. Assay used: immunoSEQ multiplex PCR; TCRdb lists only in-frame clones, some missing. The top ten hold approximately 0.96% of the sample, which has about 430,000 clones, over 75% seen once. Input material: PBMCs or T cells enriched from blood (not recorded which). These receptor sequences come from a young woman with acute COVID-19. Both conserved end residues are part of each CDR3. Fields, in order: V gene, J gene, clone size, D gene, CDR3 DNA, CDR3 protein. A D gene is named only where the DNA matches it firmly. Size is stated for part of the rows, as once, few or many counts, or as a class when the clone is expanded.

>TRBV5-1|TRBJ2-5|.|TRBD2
TGCGCCAGCAGCCAGGGACTACCCCAAGAGACCCAGTACTTC
CASSQGLPQETQYF
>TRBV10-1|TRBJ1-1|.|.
TGCGCCAGCAGTCAACGAGTAGGGGGGGGAACTGAAGCTTTCTTT
CASSQRVGGGTEAFF
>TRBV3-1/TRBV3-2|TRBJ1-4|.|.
TGTGCCAGCAGCCAAGGCTGGAGGCGGAATGAAAAACTGTTTTTT
CASSQGWRRNEKLFF
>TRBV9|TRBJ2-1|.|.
TGTGCCAGCAGCGGTCGAGGGGGGGCTCTTAATGAGCAGTTCTTC
CASSGRGGALNEQFF
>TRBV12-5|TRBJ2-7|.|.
TGTGCTAGTGGTTTGGCCTACGGAGGAAACGAGCAGTACTTC
CASGLAYGGNEQYF
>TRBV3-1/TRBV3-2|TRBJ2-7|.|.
TGTGCCAGCAGCCAAGGGGCGGACTCCTACTACGAGCAGTACTTC
CASSQGADSYYEQYF
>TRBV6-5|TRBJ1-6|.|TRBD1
TGTGCCAGCAGGGGACAGGGTAAAAATTCACCCCTCCACTTT
CASRGQGKNSPLHF
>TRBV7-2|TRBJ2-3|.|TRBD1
TGTGCCAGCAGCCAAGCGCCGGGACAGGGGGCGGATACGCAGTATTTT
CASSQAPGQGADTQYF
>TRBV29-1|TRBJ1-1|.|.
TGCAGCGTTGACAGGGGAAACACTGAAGCTTTCTTT
CSVDRGNTEAFF
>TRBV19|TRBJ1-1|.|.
TGTGCCAGTAGTTGGGGGCAGAACACTGAAGCTTTCTTT
CASSWGQNTEAFF
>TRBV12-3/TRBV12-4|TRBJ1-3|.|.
TGTGCCAGCAGTGTCTGGGGGGACACCATATATTTT
CASSVWGDTIYF
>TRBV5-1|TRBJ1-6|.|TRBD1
TGCGCCAGCAGCTTGGCCGAAGAAGGGGGCACCTCGGCCCTCCACTTT
CASSLAEEGGTSALHF
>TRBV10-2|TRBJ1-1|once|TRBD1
TGCGCCAGCTTCTCGGGACAGGGAGGCACTGAAGCTTTCTTT
CASFSGQGGTEAFF
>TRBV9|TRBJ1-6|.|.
TGTGCCAGCAGCCCCTTTGGGGGGGCCGGGTCACCCCTCCACTTT
CASSPFGGAGSPLHF
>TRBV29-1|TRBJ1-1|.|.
TGCAGCGTCGTACAGGCCCAAGCTTTCTTT
CSVVQAQAFF
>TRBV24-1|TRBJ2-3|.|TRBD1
TGTGCCACCAGTGATTTGGGACAGGGGACAGATACGCAGTATTTT
CATSDLGQGTDTQYF
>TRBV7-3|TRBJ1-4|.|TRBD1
TGTGCCAGCAGCACGGACAGGGGCGGAAAACTGTTTTTT
CASSTDRGGKLFF
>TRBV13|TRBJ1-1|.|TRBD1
TGTGCCAGCAGCTCTAGGGGGACAGGAGCAAACACTGAAGCTTTCTTT
CASSSRGTGANTEAFF
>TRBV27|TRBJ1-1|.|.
TGTGCCAGCAGTTTAAGGGGCTCCCGGCATGAAGCTTTCTTT
CASSLRGSRHEAFF
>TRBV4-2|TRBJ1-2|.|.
TGTGCCAGCAGCCAAGGTGGACTGGGTACTCTCTATGGCTACACCTTC
CASSQGGLGTLYGYTF
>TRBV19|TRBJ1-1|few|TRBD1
TGTGCCAGTAGTATAGCTGCAGGGGGTGGTACTGAAGCTTTCTTT
CASSIAAGGGTEAFF
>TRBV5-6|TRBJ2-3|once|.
TGTGCCAGCAGCTTTACCGGGGACACAGATACGCAGTATTTT
CASSFTGDTDTQYF
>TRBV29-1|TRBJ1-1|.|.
TGCAGCGCTCAGGGGTATGAAGCTTTCTTT
CSAQGYEAFF
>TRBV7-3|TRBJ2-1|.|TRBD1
TGTGCCAGCAGCCCGGGACAGGGGTTTTTGAATGAGCAGTTCTTC
CASSPGQGFLNEQFF
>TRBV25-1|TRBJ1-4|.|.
TGTGCCAGCAGTGACCCGTCAGGGGTACATGAAAAACTGTTTTTT
CASSDPSGVHEKLFF
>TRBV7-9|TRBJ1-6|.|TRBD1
TGTGCCAGCAGGGAAGTTACAGGGGATTCACCCCTCCACTTT
CASREVTGDSPLHF
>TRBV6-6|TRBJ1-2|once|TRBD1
TGTGCCAGCAGTCACCGGACAGGGGCCCCAGGGCTCTATGGCTACACCTTC
CASSHRTGAPGLYGYTF
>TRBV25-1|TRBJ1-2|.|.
TGTGCCAGCAGTGAGGGGGCTCTCTATGGCTACACCTTC
CASSEGALYGYTF
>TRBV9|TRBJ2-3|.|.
TGTGCCAGCAGCGGCGGAACAACTCCGGGTGGGCAGTATTTT
CASSGGTTPGGQYF